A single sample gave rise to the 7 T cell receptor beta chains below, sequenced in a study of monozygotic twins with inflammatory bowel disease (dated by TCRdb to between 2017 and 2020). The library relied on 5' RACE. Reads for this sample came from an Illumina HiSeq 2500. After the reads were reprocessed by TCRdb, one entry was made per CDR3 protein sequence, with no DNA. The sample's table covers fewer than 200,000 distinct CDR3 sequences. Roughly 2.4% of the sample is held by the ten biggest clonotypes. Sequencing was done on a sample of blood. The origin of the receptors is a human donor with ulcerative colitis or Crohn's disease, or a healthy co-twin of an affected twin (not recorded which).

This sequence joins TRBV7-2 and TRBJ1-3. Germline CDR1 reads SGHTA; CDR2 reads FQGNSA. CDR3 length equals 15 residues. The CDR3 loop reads CASSFGQYSGNTIYF.

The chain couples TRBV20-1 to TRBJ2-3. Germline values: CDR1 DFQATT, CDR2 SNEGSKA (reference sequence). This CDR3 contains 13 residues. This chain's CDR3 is CSASQSPTDTQYF.

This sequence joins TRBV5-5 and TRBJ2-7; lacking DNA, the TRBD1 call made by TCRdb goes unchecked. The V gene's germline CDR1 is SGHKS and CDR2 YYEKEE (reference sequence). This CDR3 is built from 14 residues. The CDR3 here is CASSLNRGLEEQYF.

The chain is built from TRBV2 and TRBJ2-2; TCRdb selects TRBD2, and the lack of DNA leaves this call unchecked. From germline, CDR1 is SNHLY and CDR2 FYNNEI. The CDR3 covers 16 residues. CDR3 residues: CASSPSPAGYTGELFF.

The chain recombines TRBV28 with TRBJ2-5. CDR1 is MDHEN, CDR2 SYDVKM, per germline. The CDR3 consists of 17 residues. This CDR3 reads CASSCIAAEQYMETQYF.

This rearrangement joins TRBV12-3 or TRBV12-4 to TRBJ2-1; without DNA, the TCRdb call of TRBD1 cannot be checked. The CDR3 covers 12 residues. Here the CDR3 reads CASSSGALEQFF.

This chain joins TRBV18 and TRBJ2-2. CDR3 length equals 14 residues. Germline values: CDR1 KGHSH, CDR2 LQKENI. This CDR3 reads CASSPVHDTGELFF.